These T cell receptor beta chains were read from a single sample in a study of blood T cell repertoires in COVID-19. TCRdb's table, derived via immunoSEQ multiplex PCR, lists solely in-frame clones and lacks some. The table includes about 220,000 clones, nearly 90% detected once. The sample consisted of PBMCs or T cells enriched from blood (not recorded which). The origin of the receptors is a man in his thirties or forties who had been exposed to COVID-19. Both conserved end residues are part of each CDR3. The order of the fields is J gene, D gene, clone size, V gene, CDR3 DNA, CDR3 protein. A D gene is named only where the DNA matches it firmly. Clone size, where shown, is once, few, many, or a class for clones that have expanded.

TRBJ1-6	.	once	TRBV7-9	TGTGCCAGCAGCTTACTCACAGAAAATTCACCCCTCCACTTT	CASSLLTENSPLHF
TRBJ2-2	TRBD2	.	TRBV19	TGTGCCAGTAAAATTCGGGTAGCGGGGACTACGAACACCGGGGAGCTGTTTTTT	CASKIRVAGTTNTGELFF
TRBJ2-1	TRBD2	.	TRBV7-2	TGTGCCAGCAGCCATACTAGCGGGGGGGCCCTTGGAAATGAGCAGTTCTTC	CASSHTSGGALGNEQFF
TRBJ2-7	TRBD1	.	TRBV11-2	TGTGCCAGCAGCTATGGGGACAGATTCTACGAGCAGTACTTC	CASSYGDRFYEQYF
TRBJ2-3	TRBD1	.	TRBV27	TGTGCCAGCAGTAACCGGGACAGGTGGATCACTAGCACAGATACGCAGTATTTT	CASSNRDRWITSTDTQYF
TRBJ2-2	TRBD2	.	TRBV4-1	TGCGCCAGCAGCCAGGTGACTAGCGTAGCCACCGGGGAGCTGTTTTTT	CASSQVTSVATGELFF
TRBJ1-2	TRBD1	.	TRBV4-1	TGCGCCAGCAGCCAAGTGAGACAGGGTAACTATGGCTACACCTTC	CASSQVRQGNYGYTF
TRBJ1-6	TRBD1	.	TRBV6-5	TGTGCCAGCAGTTACTCGATGGACAGGGTCAATTCACCCCTCCACTTT	CASSYSMDRVNSPLHF
TRBJ2-7	.	.	TRBV11-1	TGTGCCAGCAGCTTAGGCAGGGGACGGGAAGAGCAGTACTTC	CASSLGRGREEQYF
TRBJ1-5	.	.	TRBV19	TGTGCCAGTAGTATTGGCGGGAACAATCAGCCCCAGCATTTT	CASSIGGNNQPQHF
TRBJ1-2	.	once	TRBV7-9	TGTGCCAGCAGCTTAGAAGGACAGAACTATGGCTACACCTTC	CASSLEGQNYGYTF
TRBJ1-4	.	.	TRBV7-2	TGTGCCAGCAGCTTATTGACGGGGACTAATGAAAAACTGTTTTTT	CASSLLTGTNEKLFF
TRBJ2-7	.	few	TRBV19	TGTGCCAGTAGCGAAGTGGGTCGAGGAGTGAGCCACGAGCAGTACTTC	CASSEVGRGVSHEQYF
TRBJ1-5	TRBD1	.	TRBV2	TGTGCCAGCAGTCACAGGGGGCTACTCAATCAGCCCCAGCATTTT	CASSHRGLLNQPQHF
TRBJ2-7	.	.	TRBV5-1	TGCGCCAGCACCACGGACACCCACTACGAGCAGTACTTC	CASTTDTHYEQYF
TRBJ1-2	TRBD1	.	TRBV3-1/TRBV3-2	TGTGCCAGCAGCCCTCAAGAGGGACAGGCATTCTTCTTCTATGGCTACACCTTC	CASSPQEGQAFFFYGYTF
TRBJ1-1	.	.	TRBV9	TGTGCCAGCAGCGTAGGGGGTGGGGCCGGGACTGAAGCTTTCTTT	CASSVGGGAGTEAFF
TRBJ2-1	.	.	TRBV3-1/TRBV3-2	TGTGCCAGCAGCCACGATGCTTCGGGGGGCCAACTTGTTGAGCAGTTCTTC	CASSHDASGGQLVEQFF
TRBJ1-2	.	.	TRBV19	TGTGCCACGCGGGACCGGGTGAGAAATGGCTACACCTTC	CATRDRVRNGYTF
TRBJ2-7	.	.	TRBV10-3	TGTGCCATCAGTGACCCGGGGGAAGGGTTCACCTACGAGCAGTACTTC	CAISDPGEGFTYEQYF
TRBJ2-2	.	.	TRBV10-3	TGTGCCATCAGTGAATGGACAGAAGGCGGGGAGCTGTTTTTT	CAISEWTEGGELFF
TRBJ1-2	TRBD1	.	TRBV30	TGTGCCGCCGAAAACTTCACAGGGGGAGCCCAACTTTTC	CAAENFTGGAQLF
TRBJ2-7	TRBD2	.	TRBV12-3/TRBV12-4	TGTGCCAGCAGTTTTAACGGCGGGGGTGAGCAGTACTTC	CASSFNGGGEQYF
TRBJ2-5	TRBD1	.	TRBV29-1	TGCAGCGTTATAGACAGGGTGGAGACCCAGTACTTC	CSVIDRVETQYF
TRBJ1-2	TRBD1	.	TRBV30	TGTGCCTGGAGTGTTCTGAACAGGGGGCGGGATGGCTACACCTTC	CAWSVLNRGRDGYTF
TRBJ1-1	.	.	TRBV5-5	TGTGCCAGCAGCCTGACACGGAACACTGAAGCTTTCTTT	CASSLTRNTEAFF
TRBJ2-2	TRBD2	.	TRBV18	TGTGCCAGCTCCCAAATAGCGGGGGGCCTGACGATGAACACCGGGGAGCTGTTTTTT	CASSQIAGGLTMNTGELFF
TRBJ1-6	TRBD1	.	TRBV4-2	TGTGCCAGCAGCCAATTAGGGGGGGACAGGGGTTCACCCCTCCACTTT	CASSQLGGDRGSPLHF
TRBJ2-1	TRBD1	.	TRBV24-1	TGTGCCACCAGTGATGGGGACAGGGTAGGGGCGATCGATGAGCAGTTCTTC	CATSDGDRVGAIDEQFF
TRBJ1-3	.	.	TRBV13	TGTGCCAGCAGCTTAGGACGCGGAGGGGTCGCCGGAAACACCATATATTTT	CASSLGRGGVAGNTIYF
TRBJ1-5	.	.	TRBV6-2/TRBV6-3	TGTGCCAGCAGTTTACTGCCCCCGGAGAGTCAGCCCCAGCATTTT	CASSLLPPESQPQHF
TRBJ1-5	.	.	TRBV7-2	TGTGCCAGCAGCGGAGGGGATAGGCAGCCCCAGCATTTT	CASSGGDRQPQHF
TRBJ2-5	TRBD2	.	TRBV7-2	TGTGCCAGCAGCTCCCGACTAGCGGGGGGGCCTGTGAGCGAGACCCAGTACTTC	CASSSRLAGGPVSETQYF
TRBJ2-2	TRBD1	.	TRBV4-1	TGCGCCAGCAGCCAAGCTAACAGGGGCCCTAGGCTGTTTTTT	CASSQANRGPRLFF
TRBJ2-7	.	.	TRBV19	TGTGCCAGTAGTATCGGGGGGCGCTACGAGCAGTACTTC	CASSIGGRYEQYF
TRBJ1-5	.	few	TRBV23-1	TGCGCCAGCAGTCAATTGGGCTCTGGTCAGCCCCAGCATTTT	CASSQLGSGQPQHF
TRBJ2-5	TRBD2	.	TRBV4-1	TGCGCCAGCAGCCAAGGGCGAGCGGGGTACCAAGAGACCCAGTACTTC	CASSQGRAGYQETQYF
TRBJ1-1	.	.	TRBV12-3/TRBV12-4	TGTGCCCAGCCGAGGGGGATGAACACTGAAGCTTTCTTT	CAQPRGMNTEAFF
TRBJ2-4	TRBD1	.	TRBV20-1	TGCAGTGCTAGAGGACAGGGCATTCAGTACTTC	CSARGQGIQYF
TRBJ1-3	TRBD1	.	TRBV2	TGTGCCAGCAGTGAACCCCGGGACAGAATGTCCGGAAACACCATATATTTT	CASSEPRDRMSGNTIYF
TRBJ2-5	.	.	TRBV3-1/TRBV3-2	TGTGCCAGCATGGCCGTGGAGACCCAGTACTTC	CASMAVETQYF
TRBJ2-1	TRBD2	medium-sized	TRBV3-1/TRBV3-2	TGTGCCAGCAGCCCTTTAGCGGGGGGGCTCGTCAATGAGCAGTTCTTC	CASSPLAGGLVNEQFF
TRBJ1-1	.	.	TRBV21-1	TGTGCCAGCAGCACAACGACAGGGGAGAACACTGAAGCTTTCTTT	CASSTTTGENTEAFF
TRBJ1-3	.	.	TRBV9	TGTGCCAGCAGCGTAGCTTCCCGGGTCTCTGGAAACACCATATATTTT	CASSVASRVSGNTIYF
TRBJ2-3	TRBD2	.	TRBV27	TGTGCCAGCAGTTCGCTAGCGGGGGGCCTTGGCTACACAGATACGCAGTATTTT	CASSSLAGGLGYTDTQYF
TRBJ1-2	TRBD1	once	TRBV14	TGTGCCAGCAGCCAAGTCACAGGGGGGTATGGCTACACCTTC	CASSQVTGGYGYTF
TRBJ1-1	.	.	TRBV6-1	TGTGCCAGCAGTGAAGCGCGTGAGGTGAACACTGAAGCTTTCTTT	CASSEAREVNTEAFF
TRBJ2-3	.	.	TRBV3-1/TRBV3-2	TGTGCCAGCAGCCAAGTACTCGGGGAAGACGGGCAGTATTTT	CASSQVLGEDGQYF
TRBJ2-1	TRBD1	.	TRBV25-1	TGTGCCAGCAGCCAGCCCGGGACAGGGGGTTTGAGAGTGAATGAGCAGTTCTTC	CASSQPGTGGLRVNEQFF
TRBJ1-6	.	.	TRBV6-5	TGTGCCAGCAGTAATGGACAGAATTCACCCCTCCACTTT	CASSNGQNSPLHF
TRBJ1-1	.	.	TRBV5-1	TGCGCCAGCAGCACAGACGGGAACACTGAAGCTTTCTTT	CASSTDGNTEAFF